The table lists the clone carrying this T cell receptor beta chain with a few counts. Its specificity is unknown. This entry belongs to a study of CD8 T cells in ankylosing spondylitis. Study conclusions and caveats: According to the report, clones linked to the disease were significantly enriched in matched synovial fluid samples taken from ankylosing spondylitis patients.

Using its own MiXCR run on the 5' RACE reads, TCRdb lists one record per CDR3 protein. Here the sample spans about 170,000 distinct CDR3 sequences, 15% to 20% being singletons. Trimming cost V 0 bases and J 5 bases, with 5 bases left between them. The CDR3 consists of 13 residues. The germline gives CDR1 MNHEY, CDR2 SVGAGI. The V and J genes are TRBV6-5 and TRBJ2-4; D ambiguous. This receptor was taken from a male donor with ankylosing spondylitis or in good health (not recorded which). The specimen sequenced was blood, either unsorted or a sorted T cell fraction (not recorded which). The CDR3 DNA reads as TGTGCCAGCAGTTACTCAGGACAAAACATTCAGTACTTC. Protein sequence: CASSYSGQNIQYF.